These 8 T cell receptor beta chains were all obtained from the same sample, sequenced in a study of blood T cell repertoires in COVID-19. Here immunoSEQ multiplex PCR was the method, and the copy in TCRdb shows in-frame clones only, minus some. The repertoire holds roughly 52,000 clones, with roughly 87% as singletons. Specimen: peripheral blood. These receptor sequences come from a man aged 35-49 years with COVID-19, enrolled during active disease.

The chain uses TRBV27 and TRBJ2-1, with 8 bases fitting TRBD1. The CDR3 spans 13 residues. V lost 5 bases, J lost 5 bases, and 2 bases stayed unmatched. Germline CDR1 reads MNHEY; CDR2 reads SMNVEV (reference sequence). The CDR3 is CASSLTGDNEQFF. The CDR3, as DNA: TGTGCCAGCAGTCTGACAGGGGACAATGAGCAGTTCTTC.

The chain couples TRBV23-1 to TRBJ2-5, with unresolved D. TRBV23-1 is treated as an ORF (open reading frame) with a function not yet certain. V was clipped by 4 bases and J by 5 bases, with 2 bases between them. CDR3 length: 10 amino acids. The CDR3 reads CASSPETQYF. In nucleotides, the CDR3 is TGCGCCAGCAGTCCGGAGACCCAGTACTTC.

This chain connects TRBV28 to TRBJ2-7; tentatively, D is TRBD2 (6 bases). CDR3 length: 16 amino acids. V lost 1 base and J 0 bases, leaving 13 bases between the germline ends. From germline, CDR1 is MDHEN and CDR2 SYDVKM. CDR3 DNA sequence: TGTGCCAGCAGTTTATTCACTTCCGGGAGCTCCTACGAGCAGTACTTC. It is translated as CASSLFTSGSSYEQYF.

The genes are TRBV4-1 and TRBJ1-4, with a possible D match to TRBD1 (6 bases). The germline V gene has CDR1 MGHRA and CDR2 YSYEKL. The V and J ends lost 0 bases and 4 bases respectively, with 15 bases between them. This CDR3 is built from 17 residues. CDR3 nucleotide sequence: TGCGCCAGCAGCCAAGATCGTGAGGGACAATTTAATGAAAAACTGTTTTTT. Translation gives CASSQDREGQFNEKLFF.

This sequence joins TRBV28 and TRBJ2-1, with D perhaps matching TRBD2 (6 bases). Trimming left V 11 bases short and J 4 bases short, with 21 bases between. This CDR3 spans 15 amino acids. From germline, CDR1 is MDHEN and CDR2 SYDVKM. CDR3 DNA: TGTGCCTCCACCCCTGGGCGGGACCTGTACAATGAGCAGTTCTTC. As protein: CASTPGRDLYNEQFF.

This chain uses TRBV6-1 with TRBJ1-6, with D tentatively TRBD1 (5 bases). The V gene's germline CDR1 is MNHNS and CDR2 SASEGT. The CDR3 runs 14 residues. Trimming pared 2 bases from V and 4 bases from J, leaving 6 bases between. The CDR3 sequence is CASSENRYNSPLHF. In nucleotides, the CDR3 is TGTGCCAGCAGTGAAAACAGGTATAATTCACCCCTCCACTTT.

The chain uses TRBV3-1 (or the pseudogene TRBV3-2) and TRBJ2-4; possible D gene TRBD1, 6 bases. Germline lookup yields CDR1 LGHDT and CDR2 YNNKEL (reference sequence). There are 13 residues in the CDR3. V lost 3 bases and J 5 bases, leaving 8 bases between the germline ends. The CDR3 DNA is TGTGCCAGCAGCCAGACAGGTCAAAACATTCAGTACTTC. It codes for CASSQTGQNIQYF.

The V and J genes are TRBV29-1 and TRBJ1-1; 9 bases are a match to TRBD1. V dropped 6 bases and J dropped 5; count of bases not matched to a gene: 4. Per the germline V gene, CDR1 is SQVTM and CDR2 is ANQGSEA. The length of the CDR3 is 12 residues. The CDR3 DNA reads as TGCAGCGTAGGGACAGGGATAACTGAAGCTTTCTTT. It translates to CSVGTGITEAFF.